The text below deals with one TCR beta chain. Its antigen is as yet unknown. The record originates from a study of cytomegalovirus exposure and HLA in healthy donors. Per the germline V gene, CDR1 is MNHEY and CDR2 is SMNVEV (reference sequence). The CDR3 loop spans 15 amino acids. V dropped 7 bases and J dropped 6 bases, with 22 bases sitting between them. Method: immunoSEQ multiplex PCR; TCRdb's copy keeps in-frame clones and lacks some. The table lists some 230,000 clones, about nine tenths of them singletons. Whole-study findings and limits: Cytomegalovirus status, reportedly, was diagnosed with high specificity and sensitivity by the classifier. CMV antigen specificity of three CMV-associated chains was confirmed in vitro. Most TCR sequences were seen very rarely across donors, but some public TCRs occurred in many.

Sequencing used PBMCs. This chain connects TRBV27 to TRBJ2-7; TRBD1 is a possible D gene (6 bases). The TCR comes from a woman aged 18-29 years in good health and CMV-seronegative. The CDR3 nucleotides read TGTGCCAGCACCCCTATCAGGGCAGGGGATGGCGAGCAGTACTTC. This encodes CASTPIRAGDGEQYF.